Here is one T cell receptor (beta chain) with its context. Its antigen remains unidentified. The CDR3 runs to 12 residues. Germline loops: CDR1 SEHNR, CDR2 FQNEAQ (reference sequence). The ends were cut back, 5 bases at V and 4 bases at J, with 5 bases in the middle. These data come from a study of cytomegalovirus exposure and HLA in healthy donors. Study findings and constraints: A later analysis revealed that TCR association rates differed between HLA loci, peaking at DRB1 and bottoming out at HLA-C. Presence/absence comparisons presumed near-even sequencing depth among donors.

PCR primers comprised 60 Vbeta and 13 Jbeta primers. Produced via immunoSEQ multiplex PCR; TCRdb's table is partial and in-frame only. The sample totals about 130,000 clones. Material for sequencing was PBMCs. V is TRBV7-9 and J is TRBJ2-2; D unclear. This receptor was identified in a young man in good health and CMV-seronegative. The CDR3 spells CASSPLTGELFF. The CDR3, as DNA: TGTGCCAGCAGCCCCCTCACCGGGGAGCTGTTTTTT.